This is a list of T cell receptor beta chains from one sample in a study of shared clonotypes between healthy human individuals. Clones were read by immunoSEQ multiplex PCR, and TCRdb kept only the in-frame ones, dropping some. This table holds about 2 million clones, about 95% found once. Sequencing was performed on naive CD8+ T cells sorted from blood. Receptor source: a young man in good health. The CDR3 runs from the conserved cysteine through the conserved F or W. Each record gives: V gene, clone size, J gene, D gene, CDR3 DNA, CDR3 protein. D genes are given only for firm matches. The size of a clone is reported for some rows only, either as once, few or many, or as a class for expanded clones.

>TRBV2|.|TRBJ2-3|.
TGTGCCAGCAGTGAATATGGGTACCGCACAGATACGCAGTATTTT
CASSEYGYRTDTQYF
>TRBV5-6|.|TRBJ1-6|.
TGTGCCAGCAGCTTGGGACACACCAAGTCACCCCTCCACTTT
CASSLGHTKSPLHF
>TRBV6-5|.|TRBJ1-4|.
TGTGCCAGCAGTTACTTCCAGGACAGTAATGAAAAACTGTTTTTT
CASSYFQDSNEKLFF
>TRBV29-1|.|TRBJ2-1|TRBD2
TGCAGCGTTGAAGGGACTAGCGGATACTACAATGAGCAGTTCTTC
CSVEGTSGYYNEQFF
>TRBV28|.|TRBJ2-7|TRBD2
TGTGCCAGCAGCCTCCAGGGAGGGTCCTACGAGCAGTACTTC
CASSLQGGSYEQYF
>TRBV5-1|.|TRBJ1-2|.
TGCGCCAGCAGCTCCGGTTCAGGCGATGGCTACACCTTC
CASSSGSGDGYTF
>TRBV19|.|TRBJ2-5|.
TGTGCCAGTAGTATATATGGAATCCAAGAGACCCAGTACTTC
CASSIYGIQETQYF
>TRBV5-1|.|TRBJ2-5|TRBD1
TGCGCCAGCAGCTTGGCGGACAGGGAAGAGACCCAGTACTTC
CASSLADREETQYF
>TRBV7-9|.|TRBJ2-7|.
TGTGCCAGCAGCCCGCCCTCGGGTACCTACGAGCAGTACTTC
CASSPPSGTYEQYF
>TRBV28|.|TRBJ2-1|TRBD2
TGTGCCAGCACTGACCCTAGCGGGGGGGCCGATGAGCAGTTCTTC
CASTDPSGGADEQFF
>TRBV2|.|TRBJ2-3|TRBD1
TGTGCCAGCGGGGGGACAGGATTCTATAGCACAGATACGCAGTATTTT
CASGGTGFYSTDTQYF
>TRBV6-5|once|TRBJ2-1|.
TGTGCCAGCAGTTACTCGATAGCCTGGGGTGAGCAGTTCTTC
CASSYSIAWGEQFF